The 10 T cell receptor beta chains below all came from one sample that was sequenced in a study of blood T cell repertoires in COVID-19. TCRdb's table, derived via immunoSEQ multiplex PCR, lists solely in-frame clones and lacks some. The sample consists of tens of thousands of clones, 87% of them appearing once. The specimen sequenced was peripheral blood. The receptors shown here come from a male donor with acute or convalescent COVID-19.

The DNA for the CDR3 is TGTGCCAGCAGCCGTAACACTGAAGCTTTCTTT. Amino acids: CASSRNTEAFF. This rearrangement joins TRBV5-6 to TRBJ1-1; D remains unclear. V lost 4 bases to trimming and J lost 2 bases, with 3 bases between them. Per the germline V gene, CDR1 is SGHDT and CDR2 is YYEEEE. The CDR3 is 11 residues long.

CDR3 sequence: CASSLTGGDTEAFF. CDR3 in DNA: TGTGCCAGCAGCCTGACAGGGGGCGACACTGAAGCTTTCTTT. The chain combines TRBV4-2 with TRBJ1-1, with 10 nucleotides matching TRBD1. Per the germline V gene, CDR1 is LGHNA and CDR2 is YNFKEQ. The length of the CDR3 is 14 residues. V dropped 4 bases and J dropped 3; count of bases not matched to a gene: 2.

CDR3 in DNA: TGCGCCAGCAGCTTGATGCCGGACAGCTCCTACGAGCAGTACTTC. Translated, it gives CASSLMPDSSYEQYF. The chain is built from TRBV5-1 and TRBJ2-7, with D perhaps TRBD1 (6 bases). The CDR3 has 15 amino acids. V was pared by 1 base and J by 0 bases, with 11 bases between. Germline CDR1 is SGHRS and CDR2 is YFSETQ.

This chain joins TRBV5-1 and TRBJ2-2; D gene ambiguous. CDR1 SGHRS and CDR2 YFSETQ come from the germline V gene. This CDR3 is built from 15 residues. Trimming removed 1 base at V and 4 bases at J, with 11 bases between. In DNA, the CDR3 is TGCGCCAGCAGCTTGCCCACTGGCGGCACCGGGGAGCTGTTTTTT. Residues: CASSLPTGGTGELFF.

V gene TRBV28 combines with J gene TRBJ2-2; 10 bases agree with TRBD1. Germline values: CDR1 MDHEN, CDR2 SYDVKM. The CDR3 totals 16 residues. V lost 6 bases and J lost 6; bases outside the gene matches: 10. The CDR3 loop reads CASSPPGQGTAGELFF. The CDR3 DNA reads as TGTGCCAGCAGCCCTCCGGGACAGGGGACCGCCGGGGAGCTGTTTTTT.

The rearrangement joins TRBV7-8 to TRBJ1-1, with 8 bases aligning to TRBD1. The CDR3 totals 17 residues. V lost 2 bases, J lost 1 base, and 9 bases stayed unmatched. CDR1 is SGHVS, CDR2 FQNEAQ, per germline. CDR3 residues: CASSLRAGGAGNTEAFF. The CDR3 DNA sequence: TGTGCCAGCAGCTTACGTGCAGGGGGCGCAGGGAACACTGAAGCTTTCTTT.

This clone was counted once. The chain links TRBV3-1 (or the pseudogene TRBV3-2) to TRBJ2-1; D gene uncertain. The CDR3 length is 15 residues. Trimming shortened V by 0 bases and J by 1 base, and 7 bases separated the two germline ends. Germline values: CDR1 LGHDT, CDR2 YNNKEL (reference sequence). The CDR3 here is CASSQDGSSYNEQFF. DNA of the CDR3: TGTGCCAGCAGCCAAGATGGCAGTTCCTACAATGAGCAGTTCTTC.

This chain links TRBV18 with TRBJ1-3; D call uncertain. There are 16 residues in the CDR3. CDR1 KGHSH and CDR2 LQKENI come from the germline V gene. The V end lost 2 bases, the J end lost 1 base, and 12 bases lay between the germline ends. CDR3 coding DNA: TGTGCCAGCTCACCAGCTCAGGCTTTATCTGGAAACACCATATATTTT. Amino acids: CASSPAQALSGNTIYF.

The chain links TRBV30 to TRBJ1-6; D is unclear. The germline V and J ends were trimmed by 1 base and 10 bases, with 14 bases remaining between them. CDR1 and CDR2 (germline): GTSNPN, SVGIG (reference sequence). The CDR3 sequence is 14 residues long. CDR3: CAWSGAGAGSPLHF. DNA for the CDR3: TGTGCCTGGAGTGGGGCCGGCGCGGGGTCACCCCTCCACTTT.

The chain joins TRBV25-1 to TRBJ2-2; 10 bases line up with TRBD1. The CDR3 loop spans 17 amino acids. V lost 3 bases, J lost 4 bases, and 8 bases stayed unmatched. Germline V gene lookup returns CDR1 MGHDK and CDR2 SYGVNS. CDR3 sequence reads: CASSDTPGQGFTGELFF. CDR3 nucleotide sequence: TGTGCCAGCAGTGACACACCGGGACAGGGGTTCACCGGGGAGCTGTTTTTT.